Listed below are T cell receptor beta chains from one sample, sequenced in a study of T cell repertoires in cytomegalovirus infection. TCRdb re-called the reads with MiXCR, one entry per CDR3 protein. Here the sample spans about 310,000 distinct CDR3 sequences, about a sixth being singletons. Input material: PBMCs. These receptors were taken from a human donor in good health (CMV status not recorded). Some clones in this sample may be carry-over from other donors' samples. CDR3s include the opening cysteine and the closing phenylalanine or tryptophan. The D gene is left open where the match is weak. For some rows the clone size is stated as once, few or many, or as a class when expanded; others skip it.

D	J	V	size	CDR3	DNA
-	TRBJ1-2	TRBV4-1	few	CASRARGPPRPGYTF	TGCGCCAGCAGGGCAAGAGGACCTCCAAGGCCTGGCTACACCTTC
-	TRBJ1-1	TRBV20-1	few	CSARETGLRNTEAFF	TGCAGTGCTAGAGAGACAGGTTTAAGGAACACTGAAGCTTTCTTT
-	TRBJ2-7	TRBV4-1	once	CASSQARGAYEQYF	TGCGCCAGCAGCCAGGCACGCGGAGCCTACGAGCAGTACTTC
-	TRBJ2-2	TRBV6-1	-	CASSEAPGRPKNTGELFF	TGTGCCAGCAGTGAAGCGCCTGGCAGGCCTAAAAACACCGGGGAGCTGTTTTTT
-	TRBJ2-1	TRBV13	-	CVSSRSFEQFF	TGTGTCAGCAGCCGTAGCTTCGAGCAGTTCTTC
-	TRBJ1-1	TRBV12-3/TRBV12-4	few	CASRAPFMNTEAFF	TGTGCCAGCAGGGCACCATTCATGAACACTGAAGCTTTCTTT
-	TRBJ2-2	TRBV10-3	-	CAISERSGPTNTGELFF	TGTGCCATCAGTGAGCGGTCAGGGCCCACGAACACCGGGGAGCTGTTTTTT
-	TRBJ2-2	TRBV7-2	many	CASSPGPPSYTGELFF	TGTGCCAGCAGCCCCGGGCCCCCCAGTTACACCGGGGAGCTGTTTTTT
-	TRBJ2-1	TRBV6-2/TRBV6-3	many	CASTPGSGPRSSYNEQFF	TGTGCCAGCACCCCCGGCTCCGGACCCCGGAGCTCCTACAATGAGCAGTTCTTC
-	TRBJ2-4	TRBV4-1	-	CASSQDLLAKNIQYF	TGCGCCAGCAGCCAAGACCTCCTAGCCAAAAACATTCAGTACTTC
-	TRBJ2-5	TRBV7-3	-	CASSLIQEETQYF	TGTGCCAGCAGCTTAATTCAGGAGGAGACCCAGTACTTC
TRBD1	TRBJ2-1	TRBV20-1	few	CSALVQGQGYEQFF	TGCAGTGCCCTCGTTCAGGGACAGGGGTACGAGCAGTTCTTC
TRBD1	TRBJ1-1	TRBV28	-	CASSLQGGGGTEAFF	TGTGCCAGCAGTTTACAGGGGGGTGGGGGCACTGAAGCTTTCTTT
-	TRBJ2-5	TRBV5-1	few	CASSFSAVPRETQYF	TGCGCCAGCAGTTTTTCGGCGGTGCCCCGAGAGACCCAGTACTTC
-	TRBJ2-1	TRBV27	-	CASSLSGGHSEQFF	TGTGCCAGCAGTTTATCGGGGGGGCATAGTGAGCAGTTCTTC
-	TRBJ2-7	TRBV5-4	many	CASSLDPLGEQYF	TGTGCCAGCAGCTTGGACCCTTTGGGAGAGCAGTACTTC
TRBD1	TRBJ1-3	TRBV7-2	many	CASSTDRVAGNTIYF	TGTGCCAGCAGCACGGACAGGGTAGCTGGAAACACCATATATTTT
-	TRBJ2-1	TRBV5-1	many	CASSQGLLLGEQFF	TGCGCCAGCAGCCAGGGCCTCCTACTGGGTGAGCAGTTCTTC
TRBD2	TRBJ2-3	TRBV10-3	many	CAIRAGGSLDTQYF	TGTGCCATCCGTGCGGGGGGGTCATTGGATACGCAGTATTTT
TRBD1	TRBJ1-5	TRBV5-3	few	CARSLASGTGVLGNQPQHF	TGTGCCAGAAGCTTGGCCTCTGGGACAGGGGTCCTTGGCAATCAGCCCCAGCATTTT
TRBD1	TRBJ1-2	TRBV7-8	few	CASSLTRDRAGLNYGYTF	TGTGCCAGCAGCCTCACCCGGGACAGGGCCGGGCTAAACTATGGCTACACCTTC
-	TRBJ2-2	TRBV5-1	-	CASRDGQGELFF	TGCGCCAGCAGGGACGGTCAAGGGGAGCTGTTTTTT
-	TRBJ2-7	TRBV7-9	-	CASSLFMGTHPYEQYF	TGTGCCAGCAGCTTATTTATGGGGACACATCCCTACGAGCAGTACTTC
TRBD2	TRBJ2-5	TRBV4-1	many	CASSQGAVLAGEETQYF	TGCGCCAGCAGCCAAGGAGCTGTGCTAGCGGGTGAGGAGACCCAGTACTTC
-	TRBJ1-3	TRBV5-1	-	CASSLVSPDLSGNTIYF	TGCGCCAGCAGCTTGGTTTCTCCGGACCTCTCTGGAAACACCATATATTTT
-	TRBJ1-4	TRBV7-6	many	CASSPQMASLSEKLFF	TGTGCCAGCAGCCCTCAGATGGCCTCCTTAAGTGAAAAACTGTTTTTT
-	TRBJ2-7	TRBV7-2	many	CASSLESLQYF	TGTGCCAGCAGCTTAGAGAGTTTGCAGTACTTC
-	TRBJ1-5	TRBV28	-	CASSSPGLQSNQPQHF	TGTGCCAGCAGTAGCCCGGGCCTGCAGAGCAATCAGCCCCAGCATTTT
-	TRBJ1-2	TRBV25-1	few	CATRDTTDGYTF	TGTGCCACCAGGGACACGACCGACGGCTACACCTTC
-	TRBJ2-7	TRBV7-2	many	CASSLPGIRNEQYF	TGTGCCAGCAGCTTACCAGGGATCCGCAACGAGCAGTACTTC
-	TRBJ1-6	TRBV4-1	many	CASSQEVTVVGSYNSPLHF	TGCGCCAGCAGCCAAGAAGTGACGGTCGTGGGCTCCTATAATTCACCCCTCCACTTT
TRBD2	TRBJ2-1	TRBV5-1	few	CASSLERRGGPGEQFF	TGCGCCAGCAGCTTGGAACGGCGGGGGGGCCCCGGTGAGCAGTTCTTC
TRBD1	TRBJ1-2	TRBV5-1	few	CASSFRDRPPGYGYTF	TGCGCCAGCAGCTTCCGGGACAGACCGCCTGGGTATGGCTACACCTTC
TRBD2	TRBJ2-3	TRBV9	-	CASSVGTSGGTDTQYF	TGTGCCAGCAGCGTAGGAACTAGCGGGGGCACAGATACGCAGTATTTT
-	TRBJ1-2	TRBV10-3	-	CAISESGSRYTF	TGTGCCATCAGTGAGTCCGGGAGCCGCTACACCTTC
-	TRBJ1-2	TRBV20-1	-	CSAQQGNVGGYTF	TGCAGTGCCCAACAGGGTAACGTTGGTGGCTACACCTTC
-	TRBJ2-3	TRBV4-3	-	CASSQDKRPDTQYF	TGCGCCAGCAGCCAAGATAAGCGGCCCGATACGCAGTATTTT
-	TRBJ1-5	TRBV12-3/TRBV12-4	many	CASSFGGWGQPQHF	TGTGCCAGCAGTTTTGGGGGCTGGGGCCAGCCCCAGCATTTT
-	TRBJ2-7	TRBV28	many	CATKTEISYEQYF	TGTGCCACCAAGACAGAGATCTCCTACGAGCAGTACTTC
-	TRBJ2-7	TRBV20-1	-	CSATLPSTGYEQYF	TGCAGTGCTACCCTTCCTTCGACGGGCTACGAGCAGTACTTC
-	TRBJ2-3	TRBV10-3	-	CAATARPSTDTQYF	TGTGCCGCGACGGCCCGACCCAGCACAGATACGCAGTATTTT
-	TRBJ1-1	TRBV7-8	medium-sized	CASSFREGEGTEAFF	TGTGCCAGCAGCTTTCGCGAAGGTGAAGGGACTGAAGCTTTCTTT
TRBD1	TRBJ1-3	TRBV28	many	CASRVRGAGNTIYF	TGTGCCAGCAGGGTCAGGGGGGCTGGAAACACCATATATTTT
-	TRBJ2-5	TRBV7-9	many	CASSDGRQFQGETQYF	TGTGCCAGCAGCGACGGAAGGCAATTCCAGGGAGAGACCCAGTACTTC
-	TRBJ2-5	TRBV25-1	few	CASSESPHRALRTQYF	TGTGCCAGCAGTGAATCCCCACACAGGGCCCTACGGACCCAGTACTTC
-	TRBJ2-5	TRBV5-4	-	CASQGMGLQETQYF	TGTGCCTCCCAGGGTATGGGGCTACAAGAGACCCAGTACTTC
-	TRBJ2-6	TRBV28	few	CASSSSTAGANVLTF	TGTGCCAGCAGTTCGTCGACAGCTGGGGCCAACGTCCTGACTTTC
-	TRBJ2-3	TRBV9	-	CASSTGEDTQYF	TGTGCCAGCAGCACGGGTGAGGATACGCAGTATTTT
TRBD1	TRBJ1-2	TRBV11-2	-	CASSPGTGGDGYTF	TGTGCCAGCAGCCCTGGGACAGGGGGTGACGGCTACACCTTC
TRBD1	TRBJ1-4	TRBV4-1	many	CASSQAQQGVGEKLFF	TGCGCCAGCAGCCAAGCCCAACAGGGGGTCGGTGAAAAACTGTTTTTT
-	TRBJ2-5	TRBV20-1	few	CSARGASVGQETQYF	TGCAGTGCTAGAGGGGCTAGCGTCGGCCAAGAGACCCAGTACTTC
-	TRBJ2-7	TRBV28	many	CASRIGVRVRMVEQYF	TGTGCCAGCAGAATTGGGGTGAGGGTTAGAATGGTCGAGCAGTACTTC
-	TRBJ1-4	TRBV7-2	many	CASSPSRNEKLFF	TGTGCCAGCAGCCCCTCCAGAAATGAAAAACTGTTTTTT
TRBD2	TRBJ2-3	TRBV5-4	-	CASSLASGGGTDTQYF	TGTGCCAGCAGCTTGGCGAGCGGGGGGGGCACAGATACGCAGTATTTT
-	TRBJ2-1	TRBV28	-	CASSAAGLLIFYNEQFF	TGTGCCAGCAGTGCCGCGGGACTCTTAATTTTCTACAATGAGCAGTTCTTC